This record concerns one T cell receptor beta chain sequence. The data are from a study of response to subunit inactivated influenza vaccine. TCRdb redid the calling of the RT-PCR reads with MiXCR, one entry per CDR3 protein. The sample lists roughly 790,000 distinct CDR3 sequences; around 21% were seen once. Trimming cost V 3 bases and J 0 bases; bases outside gene matches: 7. The CDR3 contains 15 residues. CDR1 and CDR2 (germline): SQVTM, ANQGSEA. Sequencing was performed on PBMCs from blood, taken roughly 5 days after vaccination. J is TRBJ1-2 and V is TRBV29-1, with 7 bases matching TRBD1. This clonotype originated in a man aged 45 to 65 who received an inactivated influenza vaccine. Here the CDR3 DNA reads TGCAGCGTTGATCTTATGGGACAGACTAACTATGGCTACACCTTC. This gives the protein CSVDLMGQTNYGYTF.